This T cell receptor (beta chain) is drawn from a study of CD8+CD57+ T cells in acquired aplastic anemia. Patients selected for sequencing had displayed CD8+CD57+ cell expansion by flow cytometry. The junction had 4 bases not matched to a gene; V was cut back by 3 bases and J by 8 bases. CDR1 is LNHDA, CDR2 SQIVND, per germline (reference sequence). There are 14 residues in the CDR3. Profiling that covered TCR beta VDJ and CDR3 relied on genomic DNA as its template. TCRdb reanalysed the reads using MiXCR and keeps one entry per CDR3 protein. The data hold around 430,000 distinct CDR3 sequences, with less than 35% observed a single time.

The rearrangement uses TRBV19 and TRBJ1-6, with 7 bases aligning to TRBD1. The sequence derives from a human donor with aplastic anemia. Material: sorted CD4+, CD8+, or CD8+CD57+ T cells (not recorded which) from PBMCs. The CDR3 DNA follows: TGTGCCAGTAGTATGCCCGGGACAGATTCACCCCTCCACTTT. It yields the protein CASSMPGTDSPLHF.